Following are 8 T cell receptor beta chains from one sample sequenced in a study of shared clonotypes between healthy human individuals. The method was immunoSEQ multiplex PCR; TCRdb's version includes in-frame clones alone and lacks a portion of them. The profile shows roughly 490,000 clones, about 80% of them singletons. Sample: PBMCs. These receptors came from a middle-aged woman in good health. Some clones in this sample may be carry-over from other donors' samples.

The V gene is TRBV4-2, the J gene TRBJ2-7, with D possibly being TRBD2 (6 bases). Germline CDR1 reads LGHNA; CDR2 reads YNFKEQ. The CDR3 is 16 residues long. Trimming took 5 bases from V and 0 from J, leaving 17 bases between them. This CDR3 reads CASSTLASASSYEQYF. In DNA, the CDR3 is TGTGCCAGCAGCACCTTGGCTAGCGCGAGCTCCTACGAGCAGTACTTC.

The chain recombines TRBV6-5 with TRBJ1-2, with 11 bases lining up with TRBD1. Germline CDR1 reads MNHEY; CDR2 reads SVGAGI. With 6 bases clipped from V and 7 bases from J, the junction kept 7 bases outside the gene matches. The CDR3 is made up of 14 amino acids. The CDR3 protein is CASSADRGLLGYTF. In nucleotides, the CDR3 is TGTGCCAGCAGCGCGGACAGGGGGCTCCTTGGCTACACCTTC.

The chain recombines TRBV10-3 with TRBJ2-1; D gene unclear. The CDR3 runs 15 residues. Looked up from germline, CDR1 is ENHRY and CDR2 is SYGVKD. Between the trimmed V and J ends, which lost 6 bases and 6 bases, there was a span of 18 bases. The CDR3 region has the DNA TGTGCCATCAGGGATTCCGGCCTGCAGAGCAATGAGCAGTTCTTC. It is translated as CAIRDSGLQSNEQFF.

The chain joins TRBV14 to TRBJ1-4, with TRBD1 matching over 7 bases. The junction had 13 bases not matched to a gene; V was cut back by 5 bases and J by 4 bases. CDR3 length: 17 amino acids. Looked up from germline, CDR1 is SGHDN and CDR2 is FVKESK. CDR3 sequence: CASSVRYGTAVNEKLFF. Here the CDR3 DNA reads TGTGCCAGCAGCGTACGTTATGGGACAGCTGTTAATGAAAAACTGTTTTTT. Supplemented by reference TRBV14 and TRBJ1-4, the full variable domain reads EAGVTQFPSHSVIEKGQTVTLRCDPISGHDNLYWYRRVMGKEIKFLLHFVKESKQDESGMPNNRFLAERTGGTYSTLKVQPAELEDSGVYFCASSVRYGTAVNEKLFFGSGTQLSVL.

This chain links TRBV15 with TRBJ2-7; 8 bases agree with TRBD2. Germline CDR1 reads LNHNV; CDR2 reads YYDKDF (reference sequence). This CDR3 is 14 amino acids long. With 5 bases clipped from V and 5 bases from J, the junction kept 8 bases outside the gene matches. In DNA form, the CDR3 reads TGTGCCACCAGCCGTATTACAGCGGGAGACGAGCAGTACTTC. Translated, it gives CATSRITAGDEQYF.

The gene calls are TRBV21-1 and TRBJ2-1; TRBD1 is the table's D call and was not checked against the DNA. TRBV21-1 is tagged as a pseudogene. CDR3 length: 17 amino acids. The CDR3 loop is CASIVLQGYRSYNEQFF. CDR3 bases: TGTGCCAGCATAGTATTGCAGGGCTATCGCTCCTACAATGAGCAGTTCTTC.

The chain employs TRBV28 and TRBJ1-4; perhaps TRBD1 as D (5 bases). V shed 8 bases and J shed 8 bases, with 12 bases lying between them. Germline CDR1 and CDR2: MDHEN and SYDVKM. There are 12 residues in the CDR3. The CDR3 sequence: CASVSEGEKLFF. For the CDR3, the DNA is TGTGCCAGCGTATCTGAGGGGGAAAAACTGTTTTTT.

This clone was seen just once. CDR3 bases: TGTGCCAGCTCCGGGACTAGCGGGATGTCCAATGAGCAGTTCTTC. Translated, it gives CASSGTSGMSNEQFF. The rearrangement uses TRBV18 and TRBJ2-1; 13 bases line up with TRBD2. Germline V CDR1 and CDR2: KGHSH, LQKENI. The CDR3 has 15 amino acids. Trimming at V came to 6 bases and at J to 6 bases, leaving 5 bases not matched to a gene. Full variable domain (remainder filled in from reference TRBV18 and TRBJ2-1): NAGVMQNPRHLVRRRGQEARLRCSPMKGHSHVYWYRQLPEEGLKFMVYLQKENIIDESGMPKERFSAEFPKEGPSILRIQQVVRGDSAAYFCASSGTSGMSNEQFFGPGTRLTVL.